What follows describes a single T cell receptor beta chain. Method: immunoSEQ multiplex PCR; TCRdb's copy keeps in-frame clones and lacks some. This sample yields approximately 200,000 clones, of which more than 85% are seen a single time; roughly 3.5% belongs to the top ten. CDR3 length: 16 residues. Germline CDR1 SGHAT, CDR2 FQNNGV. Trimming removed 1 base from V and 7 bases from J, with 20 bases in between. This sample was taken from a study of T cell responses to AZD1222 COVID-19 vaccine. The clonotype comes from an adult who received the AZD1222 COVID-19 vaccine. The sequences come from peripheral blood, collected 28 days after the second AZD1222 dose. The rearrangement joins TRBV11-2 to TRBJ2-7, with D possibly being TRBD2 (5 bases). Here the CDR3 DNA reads TGTGCCAGCAGCTTAGGCACCGGGTTATCCGGCGGGGAGCAGTACTTC. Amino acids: CASSLGTGLSGGEQYF.